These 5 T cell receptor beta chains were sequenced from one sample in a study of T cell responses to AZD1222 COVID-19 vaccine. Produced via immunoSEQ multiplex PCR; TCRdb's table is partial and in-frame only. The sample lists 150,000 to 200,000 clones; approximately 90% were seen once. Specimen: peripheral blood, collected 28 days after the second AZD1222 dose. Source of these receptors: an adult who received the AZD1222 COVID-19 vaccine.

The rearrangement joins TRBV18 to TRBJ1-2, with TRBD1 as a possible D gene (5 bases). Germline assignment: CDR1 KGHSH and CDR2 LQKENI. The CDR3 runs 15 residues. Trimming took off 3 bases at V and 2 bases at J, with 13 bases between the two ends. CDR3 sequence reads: CASSPGQGGNYGYTF. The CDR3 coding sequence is TGTGCCAGCTCACCCGGGCAGGGAGGAAACTATGGCTACACCTTC.

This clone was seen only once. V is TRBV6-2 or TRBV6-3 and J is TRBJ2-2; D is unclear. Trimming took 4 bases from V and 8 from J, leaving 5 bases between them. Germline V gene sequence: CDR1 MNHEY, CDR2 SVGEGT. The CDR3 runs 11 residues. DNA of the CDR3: TGTGCCAGCAGTTTATTAGGGGAGCTGTTTTTT. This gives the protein CASSLLGELFF.

The DNA for the CDR3 is TGTGCCAGCAGTTACGGGGACAGCTCTGGAAACACCATATATTTT. It yields the protein CASSYGDSSGNTIYF. The rearrangement joins TRBV6-5 to TRBJ1-3; TRBD1 agrees at 7 bases. The CDR3 spans 15 residues. Trimming at V came to 2 bases and at J to 0 bases, leaving 1 base not matched to a gene. Germline CDR1 and CDR2: MNHEY and SVGAGI.

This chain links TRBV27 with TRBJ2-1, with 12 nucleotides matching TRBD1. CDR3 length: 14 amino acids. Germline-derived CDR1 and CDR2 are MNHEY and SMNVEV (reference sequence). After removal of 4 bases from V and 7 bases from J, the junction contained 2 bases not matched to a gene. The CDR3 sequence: CASSWGQGANEQFF. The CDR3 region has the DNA TGTGCCAGCAGTTGGGGACAGGGGGCGAATGAGCAGTTCTTC.

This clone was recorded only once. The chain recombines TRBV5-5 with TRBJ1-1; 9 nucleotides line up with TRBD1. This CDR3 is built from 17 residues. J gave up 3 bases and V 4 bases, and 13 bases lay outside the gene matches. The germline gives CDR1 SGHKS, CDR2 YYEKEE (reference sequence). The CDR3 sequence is CASSPLGTGRVDTEAFF. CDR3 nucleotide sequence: TGTGCCAGCAGCCCTCTCGGGACAGGGAGGGTTGACACTGAAGCTTTCTTT.